Listed here are 22 T cell receptor beta chains from one sample, sequenced in a study of T cells in Graves' hyperthyroidism and ophthalmopathy. The CDR3 regions of TCR beta were amplified from RNA transcripts. When the TCR CDR3 underwent first-round RT-PCR, the HTBI primer set was used. MiXCR, applied by TCRdb to the multiplex PCR reads, yields one record per CDR3 protein. The sample yields under 350,000 distinct CDR3 sequences, about an eighth seen once. Sequencing was done on a sample of blood. These receptors came from a woman aged 25-40 years with Graves' hyperthyroidism that later progressed to Graves' ophthalmopathy.

In this sample, this clonotype turned up many times. The chain couples TRBV12-3 or TRBV12-4 to TRBJ1-4; D is uncertain. The CDR3 is 14 residues long. V lost 2 bases and J lost 4, with 8 bases in between. This CDR3 reads CASSLSGSNEKLFF. CDR3 bases: TGTGCCAGCAGTTTAAGTGGGAGTAATGAAAAACTGTTTTTT.

This clonotype came up many times. The chain recombines TRBV6-5 with TRBJ1-2, with D possibly TRBD1 on 5 matching bases. CDR3 length: 15 amino acids. Germline assignment: CDR1 MNHEY and CDR2 SVGAGI. V lost 2 bases, J lost 8 bases, and 18 bases lay in between. Written as DNA, the CDR3 is TGTGCCAGCAGTTACCCGGGGGGTGAGGTAGGCGGCTACACCTTC. As protein: CASSYPGGEVGGYTF.

This clonotype appeared many times. The chain combines TRBV25-1 with TRBJ2-3, with 12 positions matching TRBD2. Germline CDR1 is MGHDK and CDR2 is SYGVNS. V dropped 2 bases and J dropped 4; count of bases not matched to a gene: 7. The CDR3 has 17 residues. The DNA for the CDR3 is TGTGCCAGCAGTGAAGAAACTAGCGGGAGGTACGCAGATACGCAGTATTTT. Translating gives CASSEETSGRYADTQYF.

The chain links TRBV20-1 to TRBJ2-7; 11 positions agree with TRBD1. There are 16 residues in the CDR3. After removal of 1 base from V and 3 bases from J, the junction contained 8 bases not matched to a gene. The germline gives CDR1 DFQATT, CDR2 SNEGSKA (reference sequence). In DNA form, the CDR3 reads TGCAGTGCTAGAGTTCCCGGGGACAGGGGGGTCTACGAGCAGTACTTC. This sequence encodes CSARVPGDRGVYEQYF.

This clonotype was seen ten or more times. The CDR3 reads CASRGHEGASSYNEQFF. As DNA, the CDR3 is TGTGCCAGTCGGGGACATGAAGGGGCGAGCTCCTACAATGAGCAGTTCTTC. The V and J genes are TRBV28 and TRBJ2-1; possible D gene TRBD1, 6 bases. This CDR3 contains 17 residues. V gave up 9 bases and J gave up 0 bases, with 21 bases separating them. Per germline, CDR1 MDHEN and CDR2 SYDVKM.

This clonotype was recorded many times. The chain is built from TRBV5-8 and TRBJ1-5, with 9 bases identical to TRBD1. The CDR3 length is 15 residues. After removal of 4 bases from V and 6 bases from J, the junction contained 8 bases not matched to a gene. Looked up from germline, CDR1 is SGHTS and CDR2 is YDEGEE. For the CDR3, the DNA is TGTGCCAGCAGCAACCCGGGACAGGGATTTCAGCCCCAGCATTTT. It translates to CASSNPGQGFQPQHF. Full variable domain (rest looked up from reference TRBV5-8 and TRBJ1-5): EAGVTQSPTHLIKTRGQQATLRCSPISGHTSVYWYQQALGLGLQFLLWYDEGEERNRGNFPPRFSGRQFPNYSSELNVNALELEDSALYLCASSNPGQGFQPQHFGDGTRLSIL.

This clonotype was seen many times. V usage is TRBV6-2 or TRBV6-3 and J usage is TRBJ2-1, with TRBD2 as a possible D gene (6 bases). The CDR3 contains 16 residues. The germline V gene encodes CDR1 MNHEY and CDR2 SVGEGT. V gave up 5 bases and J gave up 3 bases, with 17 bases separating them. CDR3 protein: CASSRLSGTYYNEQFF. Here the CDR3 DNA reads TGTGCCAGCAGTAGACTTTCCGGGACTTACTACAATGAGCAGTTCTTC.

This clonotype was detected only a few times. The V and J genes are TRBV4-3 and TRBJ2-1; perhaps TRBD2 as D (6 bases). V gave up 0 bases and J gave up 2 bases, with 14 bases separating them. Germline values: CDR1 LGHNA, CDR2 YSLEER. CDR3 length: 17 residues. The CDR3 DNA sequence: TGCGCCAGCAGCCAAGATTTCGCGGGAAAGGCCTACAATGAGCAGTTCTTC. Translation: CASSQDFAGKAYNEQFF.

This clonotype was observed many times. The V and J genes are TRBV5-1 and TRBJ1-5; TRBD1 matches 7 bases. With V trimmed by 0 bases and J by 2 bases, 2 bases remained unmatched. The germline gives CDR1 SGHRS, CDR2 YFSETQ. The CDR3 loop spans 15 amino acids. CDR3 loop: CASSLDGTGNQPQHF. In DNA form, the CDR3 reads TGCGCCAGCAGCTTGGATGGGACAGGCAATCAGCCCCAGCATTTT.

This rearrangement joins TRBV5-5 to TRBJ2-1, with D perhaps TRBD1 or TRBD2 (5 bases each). This CDR3 has 13 amino acids. Looked up from germline, CDR1 is SGHKS and CDR2 is YYEKEE (reference sequence). V shed 1 base and J shed 13 bases, with 15 bases lying between them. CDR3 region: CASSLFEGRRQFF. The CDR3 DNA reads TGTGCCAGCAGCTTGTTTGAGGGGCGCCGTCAGTTCTTC.

This clonotype has more than one count but fewer than ten. This may stem from a read error, because a much larger clone lies one nucleotide away. This chain links TRBV7-2 with TRBJ1-3, with D hard to call. The CDR3 consists of 18 residues. The germline CDR1 and CDR2 sequences are SGHTA and FQGNSA. Here the CDR3 DNA reads TGTGCCAGCAGCTTAGTTGGCGTCCTCCCGGGTGCTGGAGACACCATATATTTT. It specifies CASSLVGVLPGAGDTIYF.

This clonotype has at least ten counts. The J gene is TRBJ2-3, the V gene TRBV7-3; the D call may be TRBD1 or TRBD2 (5 bases each). CDR1 and CDR2 (germline): SGHTA, FQGTGA. The CDR3 runs to 15 residues. V lost 2 bases and J lost 4, with 13 bases in between. The CDR3 spells CASSLWQGDADTQYF. The CDR3 DNA follows: TGTGCCAGCAGCTTATGGCAGGGAGACGCAGATACGCAGTATTTT.

This clonotype was seen many times. The chain links TRBV10-3 to TRBJ1-5; a possible D gene is TRBD1 (5 bases). The germline V gene encodes CDR1 ENHRY and CDR2 SYGVKD. Trimming shortened V by 0 bases and J by 3 bases, and 6 bases separated the two germline ends. This CDR3 spans 14 amino acids. DNA for the CDR3: TGTGCCATCAGTGAGTCGACAGCCAATCAGCCCCAGCATTTT. Protein sequence: CAISESTANQPQHF.

This clonotype was observed at least ten times. This chain uses TRBV28 with TRBJ2-7, with a possible D match to TRBD1 (5 bases). The CDR3 is 12 amino acids. Trimming removed 8 bases at V and 4 bases at J, with 12 bases between. In germline, CDR1 is MDHEN, CDR2 SYDVKM. The CDR3 nucleotides are TGTGCCAGCTCCCGCGACAGTTACGAGCAGTACTTC. The encoded protein is CASSRDSYEQYF.

This clonotype was counted at least ten times. The V call is TRBV18, the J call TRBJ2-1, with 10 bases matching TRBD2. Trimming took 5 bases from V and 0 from J; bases not matched to a gene: 19. Germline V gene data show CDR1 as KGHSH and CDR2 as LQKENI. The CDR3 sequence is 21 residues long. The CDR3 sequence: CASSFVYRTSGLGSSYNEQFF. The CDR3 DNA is TGTGCCAGCTCATTCGTGTACAGGACTAGCGGACTAGGGAGCTCCTACAATGAGCAGTTCTTC.

This rearrangement joins TRBV30 to TRBJ2-7, with 8 bases matching TRBD1. The length of the CDR3 is 12 residues. CDR1 and CDR2 (germline): GTSNPN, SVGIG (reference sequence). J lost 1 base, V lost 5 bases, and 1 base had no gene match. The DNA of the CDR3 is TGTGCCTGGGACAGGGGTTCCTACGAGCAGTACTTC. The encoded protein is CAWDRGSYEQYF.

This clonotype occurred many times. CDR3 sequence (DNA): TGCAGTGCTAGCGTAGTCGATAGCAATCAGCCCCAGCATTTT. It yields the protein CSASVVDSNQPQHF. The V and J genes are TRBV20-1 and TRBJ1-5; D unclear. V shed 3 bases and J shed 0 bases, with 9 bases lying between them. Germline loops: CDR1 DFQATT, CDR2 SNEGSKA (reference sequence). The CDR3 runs 14 residues.

In this sample, this clonotype turned up a few times. The gene calls are TRBV10-3 and TRBJ1-1; D remains unclear. CDR3 length: 14 residues. V was clipped by 4 bases and J by 6 bases, with 15 bases between them. Germline lookup yields CDR1 ENHRY and CDR2 SYGVKD. CDR3 amino acids: CAISGPHQSAEAFF. CDR3 bases: TGTGCCATCAGTGGCCCCCATCAAAGCGCTGAAGCTTTCTTT.

This clonotype was seen at least ten times. CDR3 bases: TGTGCCAGCAGCTCCCCCCCAGGGACCGAGCAGTACTTC. Encoded protein: CASSSPPGTEQYF. This chain joins TRBV7-3 and TRBJ2-7, with D possibly being TRBD1 or TRBD2 (5 bases each). Germline CDR1 reads SGHTA; CDR2 reads FQGTGA. V was pared by 4 bases and J by 6 bases, with 13 bases between. The CDR3 contains 13 residues.

At least ten counts were recorded for this clonotype. The genes are TRBV6-5 and TRBJ1-5, with no clear D. The CDR3 length is 13 residues. Trimming shortened V by 0 bases and J by 4 bases, and 4 bases separated the two germline ends. Germline CDR1 reads MNHEY; CDR2 reads SVGAGI. This chain's CDR3 is CASSYSRNQPQHF. DNA for the CDR3: TGTGCCAGCAGTTACTCTCGGAATCAGCCCCAGCATTTT.

The chain links TRBV20-1 to TRBJ2-1; 14 bases are shared with TRBD2. This CDR3 is 18 amino acids long. Germline loops: CDR1 DFQATT, CDR2 SNEGSKA (reference sequence). Trimming removed 3 bases from V and 8 bases from J; junction bases left unmatched: 15. In DNA form, the CDR3 reads TGCAGTGCTAGGGGAGGGCTGACTAGCGGGGGGGCCGTACATGAGCAGTTCTTC. This translates into CSARGGLTSGGAVHEQFF.

This clonotype was recorded many times. The chain has TRBV27 and TRBJ2-7; 7 nucleotides line up with TRBD2. V trimming: 1 base; J trimming: 5 bases; junction bases outside the gene matches: 5. CDR1 is MNHEY, CDR2 SMNVEV, per germline (reference sequence). This CDR3 has 14 residues. The CDR3 region has the DNA TGTGCCAGCAGTTTATTTGGGGAGGGTCACGAGCAGTACTTC. Its protein is CASSLFGEGHEQYF.